The rows below give T cell receptor beta chains drawn from one sample of a study of technical replicates of blood from a few donors. TCRdb's copy holds only in-frame clones and misses some; the assay was immunoSEQ multiplex PCR. This sample has tens of thousands of clones, with around 93% found just once. Material for sequencing was T cells isolated from PBMCs. These receptors were taken from a human donor in good health. Each CDR3 is given with its conserved first and last residue. The D gene is left open where the match is weak. Some rows have no size entry. The others give once, few or many, or a class for an expanded clone.

d_call	v_call	j_call	clone_size	cdr3_aa	cdr3_nt
TRBD1	TRBV7-2	TRBJ1-1	NA	CASSSDRITEAFF	TGTGCCAGCAGCTCGGACAGGATCACTGAAGCTTTCTTT
NA	TRBV29-1	TRBJ1-5	NA	CSVSQTTGGPQHF	TGCAGCGTTTCCCAGACGACCGGGGGGCCCCAGCATTTT
NA	TRBV18	TRBJ2-7	NA	CASSLGRRSLEQYF	TGTGCCAGCTCACTCGGGAGACGTTCTTTGGAGCAGTACTTC
TRBD2	TRBV9	TRBJ2-7	NA	CASSVARGGSEQYF	TGTGCCAGCAGCGTAGCGCGGGGGGGATCCGAGCAGTACTTC
TRBD2	TRBV2	TRBJ2-5	NA	CASSLTSGSRSETQYF	TGTGCCAGCAGCCTGACTAGCGGGAGTAGGTCGGAGACCCAGTACTTC
TRBD2	TRBV6-4	TRBJ2-1	NA	CASSLSGGAGNEQFF	TGTGCCAGCAGCCTTAGCGGGGGGGCCGGCAATGAGCAGTTCTTC
NA	TRBV28	TRBJ1-3	NA	CASSFPGEGAGNTIYF	TGTGCCAGCAGTTTTCCGGGGGAGGGGGCTGGAAACACCATATATTTT
NA	TRBV7-9	TRBJ2-3	once	CASSRKEGREGTDTQYF	TGTGCCAGCAGTCGAAAAGAGGGCCGTGAGGGCACAGATACGCAGTATTTT
TRBD2	TRBV5-1	TRBJ2-3	NA	CASTNGLAGTTDTQYF	TGCGCCAGCACCAACGGACTAGCGGGAACCACAGATACGCAGTATTTT
NA	TRBV5-4	TRBJ2-1	NA	CASDIGLNEQFF	TGTGCCAGCGACATTGGGCTTAATGAGCAGTTCTTC
NA	TRBV4-1	TRBJ1-2	NA	CASSQGYRVLGGYTF	TGCGCCAGCAGCCAAGGCTACCGGGTTTTGGGTGGCTACACCTTC
TRBD1	TRBV6-5	TRBJ2-3	NA	CASRRSGGFPDTQYF	TGTGCCAGCAGGCGGTCAGGGGGTTTTCCAGATACGCAGTATTTT
NA	TRBV10-3	TRBJ2-1	NA	CAIRDSGEQFF	TGTGCCATCAGGGACTCAGGTGAGCAGTTCTTC
NA	TRBV12-5	TRBJ2-2	NA	CAGGGRDRGTGELFF	TGTGCTGGCGGCGGGCGGGATCGGGGCACCGGGGAGCTGTTTTTT
TRBD1	TRBV7-8	TRBJ2-7	once	CASSGVRQGNFAYEQYF	TGTGCCAGCAGCGGCGTAAGACAGGGGAACTTCGCCTACGAGCAGTACTTC
TRBD1	TRBV6-5	TRBJ2-1	NA	CASSSPGQTNEQFF	TGTGCCAGCAGTTCCCCGGGACAGACCAATGAGCAGTTCTTC
NA	TRBV6-1	TRBJ2-7	once	CASSAGGSYEQYF	TGTGCCAGCAGTGCCGGGGGATCCTACGAGCAGTACTTC
NA	TRBV5-4	TRBJ2-1	NA	CASSGRGYNEQFF	TGTGCCAGCAGCGGACGGGGTTACAATGAGCAGTTCTTC
TRBD1	TRBV19	TRBJ1-1	NA	CASSIGGQGATEAFF	TGTGCCAGTAGTATCGGGGGACAGGGGGCAACTGAAGCTTTCTTT
NA	TRBV14	TRBJ1-2	once	CASSSQRRGRGYGYTF	TGTGCCAGCAGCTCGCAAAGGAGGGGTCGCGGCTATGGCTACACCTTC
NA	TRBV7-8	TRBJ2-7	NA	CASSLERTYEQYF	TGTGCCAGCAGCTTAGAAAGAACATACGAGCAGTACTTC
TRBD1	TRBV5-5	TRBJ2-7	NA	CASSLGQGAYEQYF	TGTGCCAGCAGCTTAGGGCAGGGGGCGTATGAGCAGTACTTC